The clone carrying this TCR beta chain has a handful of counts. Its antigen is as yet unknown. V gave up 2 bases and J gave up 0 bases, with 11 bases separating them. Germline CDR1 reads MNHEY; CDR2 reads SMNVEV (reference sequence). CDR3 length: 17 amino acids. These data are taken from a study of T cell repertoires in cytomegalovirus infection. For the study at large: Epitope selection comprised recently identified HLA-C-restricted CMV epitopes and well-studied HLA-B-restricted CMV epitopes. From public TCR beta signatures came an indication of both CMV infection and matching HLA type.

TCRdb ran MiXCR on the reads and lists one entry per CDR3 protein. The data show 750,000 to 950,000 distinct CDR3 sequences, almost 30% seen once. The TCR sequence derives from a human donor in good health (CMV status not recorded). Some clones in this sample may be carry-over from other donors' samples. The input for sequencing was cultured CD8+ T cells from PBMCs, taken from culture after CMV antigen stimulation. V usage is TRBV27 and J usage is TRBJ1-6; D gene unclear. CDR3 nucleotide sequence: TGTGCCAGCAGTTTAAGCAGGCCGAGCTCCTATAATTCACCCCTCCACTTT. Translation: CASSLSRPSSYNSPLHF.